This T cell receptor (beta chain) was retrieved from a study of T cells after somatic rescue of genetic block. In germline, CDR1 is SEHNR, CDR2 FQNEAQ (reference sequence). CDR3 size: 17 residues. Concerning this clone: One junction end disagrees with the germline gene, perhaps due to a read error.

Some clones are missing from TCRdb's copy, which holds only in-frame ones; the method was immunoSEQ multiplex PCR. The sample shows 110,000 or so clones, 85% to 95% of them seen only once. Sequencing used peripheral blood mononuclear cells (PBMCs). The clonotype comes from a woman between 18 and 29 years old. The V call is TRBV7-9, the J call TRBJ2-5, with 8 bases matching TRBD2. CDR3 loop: CASSLAVGTSFQETQYF. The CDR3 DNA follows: TGTGCCAGCAGCCTAGCCGTTGGGACTAGTTTCCAAGAGACCCAGTACTTC.